Reported below is one TCR beta chain. Its cognate antigen is unknown. The data stem from a study of somatic mutations in cytotoxic T cells in rheumatoid arthritis. Study-wide points: There was no knowledge of the antigen targets of the expanded CD8+ clones.

Healthy control status was assigned to blood donors, whose median age was 56 years (range about 20-75) and of whom 45% to 60% were female. Using positive magnetic bead selection on an AutoMACS, CD4+ and CD8+ cells were isolated, after which their purity was checked by flow cytometry. Germline V gives CDR1 SGHNT, CDR2 YENEEA. Trimming took off 5 bases at V and 6 bases at J, with 17 bases between the two ends. There are 14 residues in the CDR3. The assay was immunoSEQ multiplex PCR, and TCRdb's table has in-frame clones only and misses some. The sample contains about 20,000 clones, around 84% of which appear only once.

The TCR sequence derives from a woman between 45 and 60 years old in good health. This sequence joins TRBV11-3 and TRBJ2-7, with D tentatively TRBD2 (6 bases). Source material: CD8+ T cells sorted from blood. In nucleotides, the CDR3 is TGTGCCAGCAGCCCCCTCGGGGGTATGGGCGAGCAGTACTTC. Translated, it gives CASSPLGGMGEQYF.